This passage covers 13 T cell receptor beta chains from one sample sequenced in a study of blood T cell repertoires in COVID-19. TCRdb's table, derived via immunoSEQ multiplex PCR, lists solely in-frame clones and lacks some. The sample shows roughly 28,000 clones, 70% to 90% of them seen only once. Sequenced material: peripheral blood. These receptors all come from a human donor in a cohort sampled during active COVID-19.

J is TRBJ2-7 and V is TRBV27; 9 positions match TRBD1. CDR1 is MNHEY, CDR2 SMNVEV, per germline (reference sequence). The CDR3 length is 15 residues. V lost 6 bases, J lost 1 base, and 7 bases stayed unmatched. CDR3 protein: CASRGTGQGSYEQYF. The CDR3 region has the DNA TGTGCCAGCAGGGGGACGGGACAGGGTTCCTACGAGCAGTACTTC.

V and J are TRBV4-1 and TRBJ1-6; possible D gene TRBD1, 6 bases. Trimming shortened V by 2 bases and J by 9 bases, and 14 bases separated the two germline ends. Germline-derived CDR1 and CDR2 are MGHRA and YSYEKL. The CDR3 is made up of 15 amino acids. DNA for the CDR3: TGCGCCAGCAGCCAATCAGGGGTGAGTAGTTCACCCCTCCACTTT. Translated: CASSQSGVSSSPLHF.

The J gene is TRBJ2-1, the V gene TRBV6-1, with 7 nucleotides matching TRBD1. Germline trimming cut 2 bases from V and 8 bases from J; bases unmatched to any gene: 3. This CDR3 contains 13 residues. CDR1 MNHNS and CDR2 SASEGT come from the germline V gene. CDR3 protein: CASSERGGDEQFF. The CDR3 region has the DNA TGTGCCAGCAGTGAAAGAGGGGGCGATGAGCAGTTCTTC.

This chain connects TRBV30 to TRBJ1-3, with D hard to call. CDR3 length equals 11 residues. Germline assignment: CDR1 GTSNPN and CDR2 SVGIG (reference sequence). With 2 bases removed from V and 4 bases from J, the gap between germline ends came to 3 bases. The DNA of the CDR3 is TGTGCCTGGAGTCTGGGAAACACCATATATTTT. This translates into CAWSLGNTIYF.

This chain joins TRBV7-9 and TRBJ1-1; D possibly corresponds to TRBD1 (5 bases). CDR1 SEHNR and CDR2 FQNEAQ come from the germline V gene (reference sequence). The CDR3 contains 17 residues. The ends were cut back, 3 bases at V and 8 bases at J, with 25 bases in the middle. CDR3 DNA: TGTGCCAGCAGCTTCACACGGGGGGACGGAGACGTTCGGGAAGCTTTCTTT. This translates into CASSFTRGDGDVREAFF.

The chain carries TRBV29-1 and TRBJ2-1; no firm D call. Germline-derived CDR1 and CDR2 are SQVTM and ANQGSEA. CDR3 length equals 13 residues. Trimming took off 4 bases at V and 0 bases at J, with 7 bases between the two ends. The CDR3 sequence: CSVVLPSYNEQFF. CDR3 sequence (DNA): TGCAGCGTTGTTCTTCCCTCCTACAATGAGCAGTTCTTC.

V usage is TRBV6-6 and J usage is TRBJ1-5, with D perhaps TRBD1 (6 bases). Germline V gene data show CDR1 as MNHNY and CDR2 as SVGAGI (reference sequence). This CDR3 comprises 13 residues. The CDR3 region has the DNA TGTGCAACAGGGCTCCCCACGGGTCAGCCCCAGCATTTT. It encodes CATGLPTGQPQHF.

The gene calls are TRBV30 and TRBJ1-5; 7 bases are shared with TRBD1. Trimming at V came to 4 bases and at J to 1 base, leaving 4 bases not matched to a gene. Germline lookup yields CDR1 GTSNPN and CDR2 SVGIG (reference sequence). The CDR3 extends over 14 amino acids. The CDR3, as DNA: TGTGCCTGGAAGACGGGACAGAGCAATCAGCCCCAGCATTTT. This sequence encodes CAWKTGQSNQPQHF.

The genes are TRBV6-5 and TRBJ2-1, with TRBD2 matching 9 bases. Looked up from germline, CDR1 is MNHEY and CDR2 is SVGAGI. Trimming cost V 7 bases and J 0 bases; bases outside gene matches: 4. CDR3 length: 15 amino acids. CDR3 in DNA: TGTGCCAGCAAACGGACTAGCGCCTCCTACAATGAGCAGTTCTTC. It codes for CASKRTSASYNEQFF.

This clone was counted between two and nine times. The CDR3 DNA sequence: TGTGCCAGCTCACCACCCGGGGGTGGAAACACCATATATTTT. It encodes CASSPPGGGNTIYF. The chain uses TRBV18 and TRBJ1-3, with a possible D match to TRBD1 (5 bases). V was clipped by 0 bases and J by 3 bases, with 6 bases between them. The germline CDR1 and CDR2 sequences are KGHSH and LQKENI. The CDR3 loop spans 14 amino acids.

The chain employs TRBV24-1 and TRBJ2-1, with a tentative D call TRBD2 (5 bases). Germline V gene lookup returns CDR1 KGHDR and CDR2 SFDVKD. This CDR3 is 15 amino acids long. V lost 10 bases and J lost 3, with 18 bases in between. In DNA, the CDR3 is TGTGCCACGGAAGAAGGAGCGGAAAACTACAATGAGCAGTTCTTC. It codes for CATEEGAENYNEQFF.

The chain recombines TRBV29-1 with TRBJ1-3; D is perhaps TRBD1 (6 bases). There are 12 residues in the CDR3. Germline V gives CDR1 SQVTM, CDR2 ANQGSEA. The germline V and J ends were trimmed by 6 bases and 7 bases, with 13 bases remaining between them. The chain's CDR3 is CSVYLQGNTIYF. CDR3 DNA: TGCAGCGTGTACCTCCAGGGGAACACCATATATTTT.

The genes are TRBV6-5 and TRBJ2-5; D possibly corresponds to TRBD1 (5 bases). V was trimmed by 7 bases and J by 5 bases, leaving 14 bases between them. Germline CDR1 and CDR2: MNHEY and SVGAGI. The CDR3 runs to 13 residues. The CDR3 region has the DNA TGTGCCAGCACCAAGGGGTCATCGGAGACCCAGTACTTC. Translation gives CASTKGSSETQYF.